The text below deals with one T cell receptor (beta chain). Its antigen is as yet unknown. The source of the sample is a study of shared clonotypes between healthy human individuals. Findings and limits, study-wide: As a rule, naive subsets had a larger estimated richness than memory subsets.

Between the trimmed V and J ends, which lost 3 bases and 1 base, there was a span of 9 bases. The length of the CDR3 is 14 residues. Germline assignment: CDR1 MGHRA and CDR2 YSYEKL. Naive CD8 cells were CD45RO-negative, positively selected for CCR7, excluding terminally differentiated effector memory CD45RA+ cells. The table came from immunoSEQ multiplex PCR; TCRdb's copy has only in-frame clones and leaves some out. The repertoire has about 680,000 clones, about 90% of them found once; the top ten carry roughly 22%. The sequenced sample consisted of naive CD8+ T cells sorted from blood. The receptor's source is a man in his thirties or forties in good health. V usage is TRBV4-1 and J usage is TRBJ1-1, with D possibly matching TRBD1 (5 bases). CDR3 sequence (DNA): TGCGCCAGCAGCCAGGGACGGGGGAACACTGAAGCTTTCTTT. Protein product: CASSQGRGNTEAFF.